This T cell receptor beta chain was captured in a study of T cell responses to AZD1222 COVID-19 vaccine. Points on this clone: Antigen specificity is unknown.

Study-wide results and caveats: Spike-specific TCR depth and breadth grew after two AZD1222 doses. Epitopes outside B.1.351 and B.1.1.7 mutated regions reportedly drew nearly half of spike TCRs. Spike as a whole was targeted by vaccine-associated CD4 TCRs, dominant at 160-218 and 743-854.

Trimming cost V 1 base and J 5 bases, with 10 bases left between them. This CDR3 has 14 residues. The germline gives CDR1 SEHNR, CDR2 FQNEAQ (reference sequence). Only in-frame clones appear in the TCRdb table, and some are missing; sequencing was by immunoSEQ multiplex PCR. Altogether approximately 200,000 clones are present, about 91% being singletons, with the ten largest covering about 7.2%. The sequence was collected from an adult in good health. The source was peripheral blood, collected on day 0 of AZD1222 vaccination. J is TRBJ2-3 and V is TRBV7-9; the D gene is possibly TRBD1 (7 bases). This CDR3 is CASSLGQGGDTQYF. The CDR3 region has the DNA TGTGCCAGCAGCTTAGGGCAGGGGGGAGATACGCAGTATTTT.